This record looks at one T cell receptor beta chain sequence and its context. Its antigen is unidentified. The method was immunoSEQ multiplex PCR; TCRdb's version includes in-frame clones alone and lacks a portion of them. The sample consists of a few hundred thousand clones, 86% of them appearing once. These donors were members of the approximately 110-subject validation cohort, a group separate from the approximately 620-subject first cohort. The sample comes from a study of cytomegalovirus exposure and HLA in healthy donors. About the research overall: Later, an analysis reported that the roughly 120 validation repertoires had used the same platform as the 550 to 750 first-cohort repertoires. Study observations and caveats: With high specificity and sensitivity, the classifier reportedly diagnosed cytomegalovirus status.

This CDR3 spans 16 amino acids. Germline V gene lookup returns CDR1 SGHVS and CDR2 FQNEAQ. The trim removed 2 bases at V and 2 bases at J, leaving 7 bases unmatched. Sequencing was performed on PBMCs. The source is a woman between 18 and 30 years old in good health and CMV-seronegative. The chain carries TRBV7-8 and TRBJ2-7, with 9 positions matching TRBD1. DNA of the CDR3: TGTGCCAGCAGCTTACGGACAGGGGATCGAACCTACGAGCAGTACTTC. Protein product: CASSLRTGDRTYEQYF.